The 16 T cell receptor beta chains below come from one sample, sequenced in a study of OX40 agonist ivuxolimab in advanced cancers. Method: immunoSEQ multiplex PCR; TCRdb's copy keeps in-frame clones and lacks some. The repertoire holds 65,000 to 95,000 clones, with approximately 92% as singletons. The material was CD4+ or CD8+ T cells sorted from blood, obtained in a trial of the OX40 agonist ivuxolimab. The receptors come from an adult with an advanced solid tumor such as melanoma, head and neck, liver or kidney cancer.

V and J are TRBV12-5 and TRBJ2-3; D possibly corresponds to TRBD2 (6 bases). CDR1 is LGHNT and CDR2 is FRNRAP in the germline V gene. The V end was cut by 2 bases, the J end by 7 bases, with 10 bases between. The CDR3 contains 13 residues. This CDR3 is CASGLPGLYTQYF. CDR3 nucleotides: TGTGCTAGTGGTTTGCCGGGACTCTATACGCAGTATTTT.

The rearrangement uses TRBV5-1 and TRBJ1-2, with TRBD1 as a possible D gene (5 bases). The V end lost 3 bases, the J end lost 0 bases, and 9 bases lay between the germline ends. The CDR3 covers 14 residues. Germline V CDR1 and CDR2: SGHRS, YFSETQ. CDR3 loop: CASSWDGANYGYTF. The DNA of the CDR3 is TGCGCCAGCAGCTGGGACGGAGCTAACTATGGCTACACCTTC.

V usage is TRBV27 and J usage is TRBJ2-3, with TRBD2 identical over 8 bases. CDR3 length equals 17 residues. Germline V gene data show CDR1 as MNHEY and CDR2 as SMNVEV (reference sequence). V shed 0 bases, J shed 2 bases, and the junction held 7 bases outside the gene matches. The CDR3 region has the DNA TGTGCCAGCAGTTTATCTCAGCGGGGGAAAGACACAGATACGCAGTATTTT. It codes for CASSLSQRGKDTDTQYF.

The chain uses TRBV18 and TRBJ1-3; no reliable D call. V was pared by 2 bases and J by 0 bases, with 14 bases between. Germline lookup yields CDR1 KGHSH and CDR2 LQKENI. The CDR3 spans 17 residues. The DNA for the CDR3 is TGTGCCAGCTCACCAAGGCGGGGTGAGAACTCTGGAAACACCATATATTTT. As protein: CASSPRRGENSGNTIYF.

The chain has TRBV30 and TRBJ1-4; D gene uncertain. Trimming pared 3 bases from V and 4 bases from J, leaving 9 bases between. The length of the CDR3 is 13 residues. The germline V gene has CDR1 GTSNPN and CDR2 SVGIG (reference sequence). Written as DNA, the CDR3 is TGTGCCTGGAGGTCGAGGGTTAATGAAAAACTGTTTTTT. Its protein product is CAWRSRVNEKLFF.

The V gene is TRBV6-6, the J gene TRBJ1-5; D ambiguous. V lost 5 bases and J 4 bases, leaving 6 bases between the germline ends. The CDR3 extends over 12 amino acids. CDR1 MNHNY and CDR2 SVGAGI come from the germline V gene (reference sequence). The CDR3 region is CASSPGNQPQHF. Here the CDR3 DNA reads TGTGCCAGCAGTCCGGGAAATCAGCCCCAGCATTTT.

V gene TRBV25-1 combines with J gene TRBJ2-3; possibly TRBD2 for D (6 bases). The V end lost 5 bases, the J end lost 4 bases, and 16 bases lay between the germline ends. CDR3 size: 15 residues. The germline CDR1 and CDR2 sequences are MGHDK and SYGVNS. Written as DNA, the CDR3 is TGTGCCAGCAGTAGTCGATGGGACTTCTCAGATACGCAGTATTTT. Its translation: CASSSRWDFSDTQYF.

The chain links TRBV2 to TRBJ2-1; 9 bases map to TRBD2. After removal of 4 bases from V and 6 bases from J, the junction contained 7 bases not matched to a gene. CDR3 length: 15 residues. Per germline, CDR1 SNHLY and CDR2 FYNNEI. CDR3 in amino acids: CASSVLAGVPNEQFF. CDR3 nucleotide sequence: TGTGCCAGCAGTGTATTAGCGGGAGTCCCCAATGAGCAGTTCTTC.

The rearrangement links TRBV5-4 to TRBJ2-1, with D possibly matching TRBD2 (5 bases). CDR3 length: 16 residues. The germline V gene encodes CDR1 SGHNT and CDR2 YYREEE (reference sequence). Trimming took 4 bases from V and 0 from J, leaving 14 bases between them. CDR3 residues: CASSPGLLSSYNEQFF. CDR3 coding DNA: TGTGCCAGCAGCCCAGGACTGTTAAGCTCCTACAATGAGCAGTTCTTC.

The gene calls are TRBV7-2 and TRBJ2-2; 7 bases line up with TRBD2. Germline values: CDR1 SGHTA, CDR2 FQGNSA. The CDR3 is 19 residues long. V lost 5 bases and J lost 5; bases outside the gene matches: 20. CDR3 DNA sequence: TGTGCCAGCAGCGTCCCCGGGGGGTCTCTAAGAGGGAAAACCGGGGAGCTGTTTTTT. Translated, it gives CASSVPGGSLRGKTGELFF. The full variable domain, in which reference TRBV7-2 and TRBJ2-2 provide the parts outside the CDR3, is GAGVSQSPSNKVTEKGKDVELRCDPISGHTALYWYRQSLGQGLEFLIYFQGNSAPDKSGLPSDRFSAERTGGSVSTLTIQRTQQEDSAVYLCASSVPGGSLRGKTGELFFGEGSRLTVL.

This chain joins TRBV19 and TRBJ2-5, with TRBD2 matching 10 bases. V shed 6 bases, J shed 1 base, and the junction held 5 bases outside the gene matches. The CDR3 spans 15 residues. Germline-derived CDR1 and CDR2 are LNHDA and SQIVND (reference sequence). CDR3 sequence (DNA): TGTGCCAGTAGATCCGGGACTAGCGCCCAAGAGACCCAGTACTTC. This codes for CASRSGTSAQETQYF.

The chain is built from TRBV7-2 and TRBJ2-2, with 7 nucleotides matching TRBD2. The J segment lost 1 base and the V segment lost 4 bases, leaving 6 bases of the junction unmatched. The germline gives CDR1 SGHTA, CDR2 FQGNSA. CDR3 length equals 16 residues. This CDR3 reads CASSYRGGRNTGELFF. CDR3 sequence (DNA): TGTGCCAGCAGCTACCGCGGGGGACGGAACACCGGGGAGCTGTTTTTT.

The chain has TRBV6-5 and TRBJ2-3; 9 nucleotides align to TRBD1. This CDR3 comprises 15 residues. Trimming removed 6 bases from V and 5 bases from J; junction bases left unmatched: 9. CDR1 is MNHEY, CDR2 SVGAGI, per germline. The CDR3 sequence is CASSYRGLEGDTQYF. The CDR3 region has the DNA TGTGCCAGCAGCTACAGGGGGCTCGAGGGAGATACGCAGTATTTT.

The V gene is TRBV6-5, the J gene TRBJ2-2, with D uncertain. The CDR3 extends over 15 amino acids. The germline gives CDR1 MNHEY, CDR2 SVGAGI. V was pared by 1 base and J by 0 bases, with 6 bases between. CDR3 DNA sequence: TGTGCCAGCAGTTACTACAGATCGAACACCGGGGAGCTGTTTTTT. This encodes CASSYYRSNTGELFF.

The chain recombines TRBV19 with TRBJ1-2; weak D call: TRBD1 (6 bases). Germline lookup yields CDR1 LNHDA and CDR2 SQIVND (reference sequence). This CDR3 comprises 13 residues. V lost 6 bases, J lost 4 bases, and 12 bases lay in between. The CDR3 coding sequence is TGTGCCAGTAGGGATGGGGGCTTCTATGGCTACACCTTC. It encodes CASRDGGFYGYTF.

The chain links TRBV11-2 to TRBJ2-3; D gene ambiguous. The germline gives CDR1 SGHAT, CDR2 FQNNGV. The CDR3 covers 13 residues. V lost 5 bases and J lost 2, with 8 bases in between. The CDR3: CASSPADTDTQYF. The CDR3 bases are TGTGCCAGCAGCCCTGCCGACACAGATACGCAGTATTTT.